The next 28 T cell receptor beta chains were all read from a single sample in a study of blood T cell repertoires in COVID-19. Libraries were prepared by immunoSEQ multiplex PCR; TCRdb keeps only in-frame clonotypes and omits some of them. The repertoire includes about 200,000 clones, about four fifths of them detected once, and about 10% sits in the top ten. The sequencing sample was made of peripheral blood. Receptors originate from a woman of 80 years or more with acute or convalescent COVID-19.

The V gene is TRBV7-2, the J gene TRBJ1-3; D might be TRBD1 (5 bases). The CDR3 sequence is 14 residues long. Germline loops: CDR1 SGHTA, CDR2 FQGNSA. Trimming shortened V by 4 bases and J by 2 bases, and 9 bases separated the two germline ends. In DNA, the CDR3 is TGTGCCAGCAGCTCGGGGGAAGCTGGAAACACCATATATTTT. Its protein product is CASSSGEAGNTIYF.

The chain employs TRBV18 and TRBJ2-3, with 10 bases matching TRBD2. V lost 0 bases to trimming and J lost 2 bases; unmatched junction nucleotides: 5. CDR3 size: 17 residues. Germline V gene lookup returns CDR1 KGHSH and CDR2 LQKENI. CDR3 loop: CASSPPTSGDLTDTQYF. The CDR3 DNA is TGTGCCAGCTCACCACCTACTAGCGGGGACCTCACAGATACGCAGTATTTT.

This clone was found once. The genes are TRBV3-1 (or the pseudogene TRBV3-2) and TRBJ1-4; 7 bases are a match to TRBD1. This CDR3 contains 15 residues. With 6 bases clipped from V and 4 bases from J, the junction kept 8 bases outside the gene matches. CDR1 is LGHDT and CDR2 is YNNKEL in the germline V gene (reference sequence). This CDR3 is CASSTSGTVNEKLFF. The CDR3 nucleotides are TGTGCCAGCAGTACTTCCGGGACAGTTAATGAAAAACTGTTTTTT.

The chain couples TRBV5-8 to TRBJ1-1; no clear D gene. CDR1 SGHTS and CDR2 YDEGEE come from the germline V gene. Trimming cost V 0 bases and J 5 bases, with 11 bases left between them. The CDR3 is made up of 14 amino acids. CDR3 residues: CASSLVQAGTEAFF. CDR3 in DNA: TGTGCCAGCAGCTTGGTGCAGGCGGGGACTGAAGCTTTCTTT.

The V call is TRBV7-9, the J call TRBJ2-2, with D possibly matching TRBD1 (6 bases). The CDR3 sequence is 17 residues long. CDR1 is SEHNR and CDR2 is FQNEAQ in the germline V gene (reference sequence). V was pared by 8 bases and J by 5 bases, with 24 bases between. This CDR3 is CASERGQTASRTGELFF. The CDR3 DNA reads as TGTGCCAGCGAGAGGGGACAAACCGCGTCCCGGACCGGGGAGCTGTTTTTT.

The V gene is TRBV4-3, the J gene TRBJ1-1; D is ambiguous. Trimming left V 0 bases short and J 5 bases short, with 13 bases between. The CDR3 totals 15 residues. The germline CDR1 and CDR2 sequences are LGHNA and YSLEER. CDR3 region: CASSQDGSPDTEAFF. DNA for the CDR3: TGCGCCAGCAGCCAAGACGGGAGTCCGGATACTGAAGCTTTCTTT.

V gene TRBV29-1 combines with J gene TRBJ2-6; tentative D call: TRBD1 (7 bases). The CDR3 sequence is 17 residues long. The V and J ends lost 1 base and 1 base respectively, with 14 bases between them. Germline values: CDR1 SQVTM, CDR2 ANQGSEA. The CDR3 DNA sequence: TGCAGCGTTGAAGTGCGGGACAGAGTTTCTGGGGCCAACGTCCTGACTTTC. Translating it yields CSVEVRDRVSGANVLTF.

V is TRBV19 and J is TRBJ2-1; TRBD2 aligns across 9 bases. Germline CDR1 LNHDA, CDR2 SQIVND (reference sequence). V lost 3 bases and J lost 6; bases outside the gene matches: 3. This CDR3 comprises 14 residues. The DNA for the CDR3 is TGTGCCAGTAGTATCCTAGCGGGGCCCAATGAGCAGTTCTTC. It encodes CASSILAGPNEQFF. Variable domain in full (rest from reference TRBV19 and TRBJ2-1): DGGITQSPKYLFRKEGQNVTLSCEQNLNHDAMYWYRQDPGQGLRLIYYSQIVNDFQKGDIAEGYSVSREKKESFPLTVTSAQKNPTAFYLCASSILAGPNEQFFGPGTRLTVL.

The chain is built from TRBV5-8 and TRBJ1-2; no firm D call. The V end was cut by 7 bases, the J end by 0 bases, with 13 bases between. The CDR3 has 14 amino acids. Germline V CDR1 and CDR2: SGHTS, YDEGEE. DNA of the CDR3: TGTGCCAGCGGCCCCCCGCTAGCTAACTATGGCTACACCTTC. Its protein is CASGPPLANYGYTF.

V is TRBV28 and J is TRBJ1-1; TRBD1 matches 7 bases. Germline V gene sequence: CDR1 MDHEN, CDR2 SYDVKM. The CDR3 is 15 residues long. The junction had 5 bases not matched to a gene; V was cut back by 3 bases and J by 1 base. The CDR3 protein is CASSLAGQTNTEAFF. CDR3 in DNA: TGTGCCAGCAGTTTGGCGGGACAGACGAACACTGAAGCTTTCTTT.

The V gene is TRBV6-6, the J gene TRBJ1-4, with TRBD1 as a possible D gene (5 bases). Between the trimmed V and J ends, which lost 7 bases and 0 bases, there was a span of 9 bases. Per the germline V gene, CDR1 is MNHNY and CDR2 is SVGAGI (reference sequence). This CDR3 is built from 14 residues. Here the CDR3 DNA reads TGTGCCAGCATGGCGGGGGCAACTAATGAAAAACTGTTTTTT. Its protein product is CASMAGATNEKLFF.

This chain connects TRBV9 to TRBJ2-2; TRBD1 agrees at 8 bases. CDR1 and CDR2 from the germline V gene are SGDLS and YYNGEE. Germline trimming cut 4 bases from V and 4 bases from J; bases unmatched to any gene: 9. The CDR3 is made up of 16 amino acids. CDR3 protein: CASSQTTGVGTGELFF. The DNA of the CDR3 is TGTGCCAGCAGCCAAACGACAGGGGTTGGCACCGGGGAGCTGTTTTTT. The full variable domain, rest sourced from reference TRBV9 and TRBJ2-2, is DSGVTQTPKHLITATGQRVTLRCSPRSGDLSVYWYQQSLDQGLQFLIQYYNGEERAKGNILERFSAQQFPDLHSELNLSSLELGDSALYFCASSQTTGVGTGELFFGEGSRLTVL.

The sample holds a few counts of this clone. V gene TRBV12-3 or TRBV12-4 combines with J gene TRBJ2-3; no definite D call. This CDR3 spans 13 amino acids. V lost 5 bases and J lost 6, with 12 bases in between. The CDR3 protein is CASSSLASDTQYF. The CDR3 DNA reads as TGTGCCAGCAGTAGTCTGGCTTCCGATACGCAGTATTTT.

The chain links TRBV4-2 to TRBJ2-1, with 10 bases fitting TRBD2. Germline values: CDR1 LGHNA, CDR2 YNFKEQ. There are 17 residues in the CDR3. Trimming took 0 bases from V and 5 from J; bases not matched to a gene: 7. For the CDR3, the DNA is TGTGCCAGCAGCCAAGATCCTCTAGCGGGAGTTAACAATGAGCAGTTCTTC. As protein: CASSQDPLAGVNNEQFF.

The genes are TRBV24-1 and TRBJ2-3; 8 bases match TRBD2. J gave up 6 bases and V 4 bases, and 11 bases lay outside the gene matches. The CDR3 runs 16 residues. Germline CDR1 and CDR2: KGHDR and SFDVKD. The CDR3 sequence is CATSDQTGTSRDTQYF. In DNA, the CDR3 is TGTGCCACCAGTGACCAGACCGGGACTAGTAGGGATACGCAGTATTTT.

V is TRBV18 and J is TRBJ1-1; maybe TRBD1 (6 bases). Germline V gene sequence: CDR1 KGHSH, CDR2 LQKENI. The CDR3 covers 17 residues. V was cut by 1 base and J by 0 bases, with 15 bases left in between. The CDR3: CASSPQTRTDLNTEAFF. The CDR3 DNA follows: TGTGCCAGCTCACCACAGACGAGGACAGACTTGAACACTGAAGCTTTCTTT.

This clone was seen more than once but under ten times. The chain has TRBV10-3 and TRBJ2-7; no clear D gene. The CDR3 runs to 14 residues. Looked up from germline, CDR1 is ENHRY and CDR2 is SYGVKD. Trimming removed 0 bases at V and 2 bases at J, with 8 bases between. This CDR3 is CAISESASTYEQYF. In nucleotides, the CDR3 is TGTGCCATCAGTGAGTCCGCGTCGACCTACGAGCAGTACTTC.

The chain couples TRBV9 to TRBJ1-1; 10 bases line up with TRBD1. This CDR3 region has 13 residues. CDR1 is SGDLS, CDR2 YYNGEE, per germline. V lost 4 bases and J lost 7; bases outside the gene matches: 4. This CDR3 reads CASSQGQGYEAFF. CDR3 coding DNA: TGTGCCAGCAGCCAGGGACAGGGGTATGAAGCTTTCTTT.

The chain is built from TRBV6-1 and TRBJ1-4; 10 bases line up with TRBD1. The CDR3 contains 16 residues. Germline CDR1 is MNHNS and CDR2 is SASEGT. The trim removed 4 bases at V and 3 bases at J, leaving 5 bases unmatched. In nucleotides, the CDR3 is TGTGCCAGCAGTGCGACAGGGGGCGAGGCTAATGAAAAACTGTTTTTT. Residues: CASSATGGEANEKLFF.

The chain uses TRBV2 and TRBJ2-6; D may be TRBD2 (5 bases). Germline V gene data show CDR1 as SNHLY and CDR2 as FYNNEI. Trimming left V 5 bases short and J 9 bases short, with 11 bases between. The CDR3 has 13 amino acids. CDR3 nucleotides: TGTGCCAGCAGTCCCGGGATATACAACGTCCTGACTTTC. The encoded protein is CASSPGIYNVLTF.

In its sample, this clone was seen once. The chain combines TRBV6-2 or TRBV6-3 with TRBJ1-5; D is unresolved. The CDR3 is 16 residues long. V dropped 2 bases and J dropped 4 bases, with 15 bases sitting between them. Germline CDR1 MNHEY, CDR2 SVGEGT. The CDR3 DNA reads TGTGCCAGCAGTTACCGCAGACTCACTGCGAATCAGCCCCAGCATTTT. It is translated as CASSYRRLTANQPQHF.

This clone has just one count. This rearrangement joins TRBV2 to TRBJ1-1; tentative D call: TRBD1 (6 bases). This CDR3 is built from 13 residues. V shed 11 bases and J shed 1 base, with 14 bases lying between them. The V gene's germline CDR1 is SNHLY and CDR2 FYNNEI. The DNA for the CDR3 is TGTGCCGGATTGGGACAACCGAACACTGAAGCTTTCTTT. Translating it yields CAGLGQPNTEAFF.

The chain links TRBV5-4 to TRBJ2-7; 7 nucleotides align to TRBD2. The CDR3 is 14 residues long. V was pared by 2 bases and J by 4 bases, with 6 bases of the junction left unmatched. Germline-derived CDR1 and CDR2 are SGHNT and YYREEE (reference sequence). The CDR3 sequence: CASSLAGSLYEQYF. CDR3 sequence (DNA): TGTGCCAGCAGCTTAGCGGGGAGTCTATACGAGCAGTACTTC.

V and J are TRBV4-3 and TRBJ1-1; 8 nucleotides line up with TRBD1. Germline CDR1 is LGHNA and CDR2 is YSLEER. The V segment lost 1 base and the J segment 10 bases; nucleotides outside the gene matches: 8. CDR3 length: 14 residues. The CDR3 here is CASSQATGEMAAFF. The CDR3 region has the DNA TGCGCCAGCAGCCAAGCGACAGGGGAAATGGCAGCTTTCTTT.

This clone was observed a few times. The rearrangement links TRBV30 to TRBJ2-7; D remains unclear. V was trimmed by 5 bases and J by 5 bases, leaving 10 bases between them. CDR3 length: 11 residues. CDR1 GTSNPN and CDR2 SVGIG come from the germline V gene (reference sequence). This CDR3 reads CAWGRLNEQYF. CDR3 DNA sequence: TGTGCCTGGGGTCGTCTTAACGAGCAGTACTTC. The full variable domain, its missing parts supplied by reference TRBV30 and TRBJ2-7, is SQTIHQWPATLVQPVGSPLSLECTVEGTSNPNLYWYRQAAGRGLQLLFYSVGIGQISSEVPQNLSASRPQDRQFILSSKKLLLSDSGFYLCAWGRLNEQYFGPGTRLTVT.

In this sample, this clone turned up once. The chain couples TRBV3-1 (or the pseudogene TRBV3-2) to TRBJ2-1, with a tentative D call TRBD2 (5 bases). Between the trimmed V and J ends, which lost 3 bases and 0 bases, there was a span of 12 bases. This CDR3 region has 16 residues. Germline CDR1 is LGHDT and CDR2 is YNNKEL (reference sequence). The CDR3 DNA follows: TGTGCCAGCAGCCACGCTAGCTGGGACTCCTACAATGAGCAGTTCTTC. Its translation: CASSHASWDSYNEQFF.

The chain combines TRBV24-1 with TRBJ2-3, with D possibly matching TRBD1 (5 bases). Germline V lookup: CDR1 KGHDR, CDR2 SFDVKD. Trimming cost V 3 bases and J 0 bases, with 18 bases left between them. The CDR3 has 18 residues. Here the CDR3 DNA reads TGTGCCACCAGTGATGCCACCAGGACATGGTCTAGCACAGATACGCAGTATTTT. It specifies CATSDATRTWSSTDTQYF.

This sequence joins TRBV29-1 and TRBJ1-4; D call uncertain. V was shortened by 0 bases and J by 13 bases, with 12 bases between the two germline ends. The CDR3 is made up of 12 amino acids. Germline V CDR1 and CDR2: SQVTM, ANQGSEA. As DNA, the CDR3 is TGCAGCGTTGAAGATCCCGGATCGGGACTGTTTTTT. Protein product: CSVEDPGSGLFF.